Presented here are 13 T cell receptor beta chains from one specimen sequenced in a study of blood T cell repertoires in COVID-19. The method was immunoSEQ multiplex PCR; TCRdb's version includes in-frame clones alone and lacks a portion of them. The sample shows about 200,000 clones, roughly 88% of them seen only once. Sequenced: peripheral blood. The receptors stem from a man aged 40-55 years with acute or convalescent COVID-19.

This clone was counted a few times. The chain recombines TRBV5-4 with TRBJ1-2, with D maybe TRBD1 (5 bases). Trimming pared 5 bases from V and 4 bases from J, leaving 18 bases between. The CDR3 contains 15 residues. Looked up from germline, CDR1 is SGHNT and CDR2 is YYREEE (reference sequence). The CDR3, as DNA: TGTGCCAGCAGTCGGAGGGCAGGGCTTAGCTATGGCTACACCTTC. Translation gives CASSRRAGLSYGYTF.

The rearrangement links TRBV3-1 (or the pseudogene TRBV3-2) to TRBJ1-5; D unclear. Trimming pared 0 bases from V and 7 bases from J, leaving 7 bases between. The CDR3 is 13 amino acids. Per the germline V gene, CDR1 is LGHDT and CDR2 is YNNKEL (reference sequence). CDR3 DNA: TGTGCCAGCAGCCAAGATCTTTTACAGCCCCAGCATTTT. Its protein product is CASSQDLLQPQHF.

This chain's CDR3 is CASSITAGNTDTQYF. In DNA form, the CDR3 reads TGTGCCAGCAGCATTACAGCGGGGAACACAGATACGCAGTATTTT. The rearrangement joins TRBV11-2 to TRBJ2-3, with 7 bases matching TRBD2. CDR1 is SGHAT and CDR2 is FQNNGV in the germline V gene. V shed 5 bases and J 2 bases; nucleotides not matched to a gene: 7. The CDR3 totals 15 residues.

The chain is built from TRBV18 and TRBJ1-1; a weak D match, TRBD1 (5 bases). Trimming left V 3 bases short and J 5 bases short, with 10 bases between. This CDR3 is built from 13 residues. Germline assignment: CDR1 KGHSH and CDR2 LQKENI. The CDR3 nucleotides are TGTGCCAGCTCACCTTCGACAGCTACTGAAGCTTTCTTT. Amino acid sequence: CASSPSTATEAFF.

This clone was counted only a few times. The chain joins TRBV5-4 to TRBJ2-1, with 8 positions matching TRBD2. Germline V gene lookup returns CDR1 SGHNT and CDR2 YYREEE (reference sequence). The CDR3 runs to 15 residues. J gave up 0 bases and V 4 bases, and 3 bases lay outside the gene matches. The CDR3 coding sequence is TGTGCCAGCAGCGTTAGCGGGGCCTCCTACAATGAGCAGTTCTTC. It encodes CASSVSGASYNEQFF.

This chain links TRBV7-3 with TRBJ2-1; 10 bases fit TRBD2. Germline loops: CDR1 SGHTA, CDR2 FQGTGA. V trimming: 2 bases; J trimming: 6 bases; junction bases outside the gene matches: 4. The CDR3 is 15 amino acids. The CDR3 sequence: CASSLSSGRANEQFF. CDR3 in DNA: TGTGCCAGCAGCTTATCGAGCGGGAGGGCCAATGAGCAGTTCTTC.

This clone was counted a single time. The chain carries TRBV4-1 and TRBJ2-7, with a tentative D call TRBD2 (6 bases). V was pared by 3 bases and J by 6 bases, with 18 bases between. The CDR3 has 15 residues. Germline CDR1 MGHRA, CDR2 YSYEKL. The CDR3 loop is CASSQPGGGIVEQYF. The CDR3 DNA is TGCGCCAGCAGCCAGCCCGGGGGTGGTATTGTCGAGCAGTACTTC.

This clone is a singleton in its sample. This rearrangement joins TRBV27 to TRBJ1-3; weak D call: TRBD1 (6 bases). Between the trimmed V and J ends, which lost 6 bases and 0 bases, there was a span of 12 bases. The CDR3 loop spans 15 amino acids. CDR1 and CDR2 (germline): MNHEY, SMNVEV (reference sequence). The CDR3 DNA is TGTGCCAGCAGCCCGACAGGCAGCTCTGGAAACACCATATATTTT. Protein product: CASSPTGSSGNTIYF.

The rearrangement joins TRBV28 to TRBJ2-3; 8 bases are a match to TRBD2. Germline CDR1 and CDR2: MDHEN and SYDVKM. The trim removed 5 bases at V and 3 bases at J, leaving 7 bases unmatched. CDR3 length: 15 residues. The CDR3 sequence: CASSVRLASTDTQYF. CDR3 nucleotides: TGTGCCAGCAGTGTTAGACTAGCGTCTACAGATACGCAGTATTTT.

Only a few counts were recorded for this clone. The V gene is TRBV5-6, the J gene TRBJ1-6, with 10 nucleotides matching TRBD1. This CDR3 contains 15 residues. J was trimmed by 10 bases and V by 5 bases; bases with no gene match: 9. In germline, CDR1 is SGHDT, CDR2 YYEEEE. CDR3 residues: CASSSGTGVGSPLHF. The CDR3, as DNA: TGTGCCAGCAGTTCCGGGACAGGGGTGGGATCACCCCTCCACTTT.

Here the CDR3 reads CASSVANYNEQFF. The CDR3 DNA reads as TGTGCCAGCAGCGTAGCTAACTACAATGAGCAGTTCTTC. V usage is TRBV9 and J usage is TRBJ2-1; no clear D. V was trimmed by 0 bases and J by 3 bases, leaving 4 bases between them. CDR1 and CDR2 (germline): SGDLS, YYNGEE. The CDR3 runs 13 residues.

The rearrangement joins TRBV12-3 or TRBV12-4 to TRBJ1-3; D uncertain. V dropped 2 bases and J dropped 9 bases, with 5 bases sitting between them. This CDR3 has 11 residues. CDR3 sequence (DNA): TGTGCCAGCAGTTTACTCTCCACCATATATTTT. It encodes CASSLLSTIYF.

This chain connects TRBV2 to TRBJ1-2; the match to TRBD1 covers 7 bases. V was pared by 6 bases and J by 7 bases, with 8 bases of the junction left unmatched. The germline CDR1 and CDR2 sequences are SNHLY and FYNNEI. The CDR3 runs to 13 residues. In DNA, the CDR3 is TGTGCCAGCAGGGTTGACAGGGATGCTGGCTACACCTTC. Translated: CASRVDRDAGYTF.